The entry that follows covers one T cell receptor (beta chain) sequence. This receptor's antigen is unknown. The record has no base qualities; no much larger clone is one base away. The sample belongs to a study of graft-versus-host responses after intestinal transplantation (dated by TCRdb to the early 2020s). For context, the study as a whole: Recipients received multivisceral, liver-intestinal, or isolated intestinal transplants. Anti-thymocyte globulin induction was given to all recipients, followed by maintenance tacrolimus and steroids for two to three years. After intestinal transplantation, graft-versus-host and host-versus-graft alloreactive T cell clones were followed in the graft, circulation and bone marrow using bulk TCR-beta CDR3 sequencing. To identify alloreactive clones, pre-transplant mixed lymphocyte reaction products were sequenced and compared with unstimulated pre-transplant donor and recipient T cells. A cohort of roughly 25 intestinal transplant recipients, including one retransplant, was enrolled, and a few patients lacking pretransplant specimens were excluded. A peak of at least 4% donor T cells among recipient peripheral blood mononuclear cells was the definition used for donor T cell macrochimerism. Samples from a few later patients were sequenced in-house on an Illumina MiSeq with MiXCR processing rather than by the commercial service.

Reading from cysteine to phenylalanine, the CDR3 counts 15 amino acids. Of all the DNA, just the CDR3 is kept, 45 bases in frame from base 1. CDR1 and CDR2 are read off the germline V gene (reference sequence) as LNHDA and SQIVND. V loses 4 bases of germline sequence and J loses 3 bases, and the interval between the two ends is 13 bases. Here is what the overall study found, with its caveats: Conclusions were limited by the relatively low number and heterogeneity of intestinal transplant patients. In the allografts of patients with donor T cell macrochimerism, GvH to HvG T cell clonal ratios were high. Peak levels of circulating GvH clones were associated with declines in HvG clones early after transplant. GvH clones turned up in recipient bone marrow, with some appearing earlier in ileal mucosa or blood, a pattern consistent with an intestinal mucosal origin.

The sample's time point, from its label and the paper: cells obtained before transplantation from donor or recipient. CD3+CD4+ and CD3+CD8+ populations were FACS-sorted from unstimulated pre-transplant donor and recipient cells taken from spleen or lymph nodes. Libraries were built with the immunoSEQ multiplex PCR assay. For most patients, genomic DNA was isolated with the Qiagen DNeasy Blood and Tissue Kit and sent frozen to Adaptive Biotechnologies for TCR sequencing. Adaptive Biotechnologies carried out high-throughput TCR-beta CDR3 sequencing of genomic DNA for most patients. In the source study's methods: Adaptive's ImmunoSEQ software supplied the TCR sequencing data for around 19 patients, while MiXCR and VDJtools were used to process three other patients. To correct CD4 versus CD8 sorting errors, any sequence found in both subsets at a frequency ratio below 5:1 was removed. CDR3 nucleotide sequences shared by donor and recipient were removed because the origin of these sequences could not be assigned. To count as alloreactive, a clone needed at least 2-fold expansion over unstimulated cells and a minimum CFSE-low frequency of 0.002% (template counts) or 0.001% (read counts). Mappable clones were those detected in sequenced pre-transplant spleen, lymph node, or MLR CFSE-low populations of the donor or recipient. Cumulative frequency of alloreactive clones was calculated as a percentage of all sequences weighted by copy number. The table was pulled from immuneACCESS by TCRdb, which kept in-frame rearrangements only. Such tables lose some clones; where checked, under half of the loss comes from unresolved V genes, and the rest has no known cause. The V and J calls and clone size are taken from that table; D and trimming were inferred from the DNA. A total of about 78,000 clones appear in this sample, around 86% of them only once. The top ten constitute approximately 8% of the sample.

The sample here was unstimulated CD8+ T cells sorted from spleen or lymph node cells, taken before transplant. The TCR originated in a human donor who was the organ donor for an intestinal transplant. The V and J segments used are TRBV19 and TRBJ1-5; D gene: possibly TRBD1, on 6 matching bases. The DNA sequence is TGTGCCAGTAGTACCACCGACAGGTACAATCAGCCCCAGCATTTT. Its translation is CASSTTDRYNQPQHF.